The sequence of this TCR beta chain was determined in a study of T-cell reconstitution after alpha-beta-depleted transplantation in children. Study results and limitations: Newly generated T cells supplied most T-cell counts and diversity one year post-transplant. Some patients showed high day-60 TCRbeta diversity, which derived from surviving recipient T cells and thymic progenitors. It was reported that alpha-beta T cells came from several hundred expanded graft clones (about two months after transplant).

For TCRbeta, the library was prepared with unique molecular identifiers. TCRdb re-called the PCR reads through MiXCR, storing one row per CDR3 protein. Among 550,000 to 800,000 distinct CDR3 sequences listed, about an eighth were seen once. This clonotype was seen ten or more times. Its specificity is not known. CDR1 and CDR2 from the germline V gene are SGHRS and YFSETQ. The ends were cut back, 4 bases at V and 2 bases at J, with 9 bases in the middle. The CDR3 has 13 amino acids. The V gene is TRBV5-1, the J gene TRBJ2-5; no firm D call. The starting material was PBMCs, obtained before TCRalphabeta/CD19-depleted stem cell transplant. The receptor was derived from a girl between 2 and 10 years old with congenital amegakaryocytic thrombocytopenia, due to receive a stem cell transplant. This CDR3 is CASSKPPQETQYF. In DNA, the CDR3 is TGCGCCAGCAGCAAACCTCCTCAAGAGACCCAGTACTTC.